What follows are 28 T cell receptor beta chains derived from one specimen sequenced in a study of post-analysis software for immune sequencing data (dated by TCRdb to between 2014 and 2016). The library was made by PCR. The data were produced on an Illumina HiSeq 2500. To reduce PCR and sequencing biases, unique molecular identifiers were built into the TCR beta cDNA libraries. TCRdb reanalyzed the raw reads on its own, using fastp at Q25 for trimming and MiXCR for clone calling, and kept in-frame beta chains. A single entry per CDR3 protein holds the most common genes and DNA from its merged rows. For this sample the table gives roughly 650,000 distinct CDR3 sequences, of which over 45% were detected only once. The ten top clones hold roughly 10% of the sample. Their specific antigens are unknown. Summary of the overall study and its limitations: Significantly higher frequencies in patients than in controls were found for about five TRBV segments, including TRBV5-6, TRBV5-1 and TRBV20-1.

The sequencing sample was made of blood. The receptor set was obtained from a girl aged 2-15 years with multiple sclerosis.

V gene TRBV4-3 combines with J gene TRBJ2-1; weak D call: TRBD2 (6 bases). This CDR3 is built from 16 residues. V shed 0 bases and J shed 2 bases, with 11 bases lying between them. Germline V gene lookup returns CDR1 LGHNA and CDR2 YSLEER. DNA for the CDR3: TGCGCCAGCAGCCAAGATCGGAGGGACGCCTACAATGAGCAGTTCTTC. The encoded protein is CASSQDRRDAYNEQFF.

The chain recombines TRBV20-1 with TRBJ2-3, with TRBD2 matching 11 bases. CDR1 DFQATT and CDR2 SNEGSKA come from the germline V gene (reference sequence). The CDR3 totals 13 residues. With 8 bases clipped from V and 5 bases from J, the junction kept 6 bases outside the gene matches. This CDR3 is CSSGLAALDTQYF. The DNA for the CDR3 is TGCAGTTCGGGACTAGCGGCGTTAGATACGCAGTATTTT.

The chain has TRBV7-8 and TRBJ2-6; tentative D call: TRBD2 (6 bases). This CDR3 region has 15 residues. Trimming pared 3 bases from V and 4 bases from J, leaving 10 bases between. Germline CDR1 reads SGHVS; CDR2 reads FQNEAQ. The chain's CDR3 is CASSFGGLGANVLTF. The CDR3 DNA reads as TGTGCCAGCAGCTTTGGGGGGTTGGGGGCCAACGTCCTGACTTTC. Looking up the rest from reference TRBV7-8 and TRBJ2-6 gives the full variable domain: GAGVSQSPRYKVAKRGQDVALRCDPISGHVSLFWYQQALGQGPEFLTYFQNEAQLDKSGLPSDRFFAERPEGSVSTLKIQRTQQEDSAVYLCASSFGGLGANVLTFGAGSRLTVL.

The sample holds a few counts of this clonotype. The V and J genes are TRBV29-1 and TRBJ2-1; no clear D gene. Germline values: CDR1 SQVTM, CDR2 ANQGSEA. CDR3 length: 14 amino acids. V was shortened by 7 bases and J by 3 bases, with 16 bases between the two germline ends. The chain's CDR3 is CSAPYPVSYNEQFF. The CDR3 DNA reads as TGCAGCGCCCCTTACCCCGTGAGCTACAATGAGCAGTTCTTC.

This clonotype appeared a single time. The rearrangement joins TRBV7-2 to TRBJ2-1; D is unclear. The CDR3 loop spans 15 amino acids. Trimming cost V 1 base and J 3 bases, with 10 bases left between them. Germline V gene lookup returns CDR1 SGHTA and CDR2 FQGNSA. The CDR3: CASSLGNAIYNEQFF. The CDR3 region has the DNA TGTGCCAGCAGCTTAGGAAACGCGATCTACAATGAGCAGTTCTTC.

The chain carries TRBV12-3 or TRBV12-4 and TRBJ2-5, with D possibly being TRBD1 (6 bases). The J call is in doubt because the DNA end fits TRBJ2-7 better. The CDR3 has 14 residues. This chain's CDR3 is CASSLVHRVNEQYF. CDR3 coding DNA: TGTGCCAGCAGTTTAGTTCACAGGGTAAACGAGCAGTACTTC.

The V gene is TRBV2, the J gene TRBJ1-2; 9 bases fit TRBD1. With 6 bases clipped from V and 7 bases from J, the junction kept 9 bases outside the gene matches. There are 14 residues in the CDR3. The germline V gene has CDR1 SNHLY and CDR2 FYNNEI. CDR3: CASRGQGEGSGYTF. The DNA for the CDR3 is TGTGCCAGCAGGGGACAGGGCGAGGGCAGTGGCTACACCTTC.

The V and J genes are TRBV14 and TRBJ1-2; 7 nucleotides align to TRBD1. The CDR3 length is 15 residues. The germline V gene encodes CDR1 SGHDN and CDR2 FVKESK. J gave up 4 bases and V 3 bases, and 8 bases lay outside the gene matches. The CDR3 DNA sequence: TGTGCCAGCAGCCATCGACCGGGACAGACCTATGGCTACACCTTC. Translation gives CASSHRPGQTYGYTF.

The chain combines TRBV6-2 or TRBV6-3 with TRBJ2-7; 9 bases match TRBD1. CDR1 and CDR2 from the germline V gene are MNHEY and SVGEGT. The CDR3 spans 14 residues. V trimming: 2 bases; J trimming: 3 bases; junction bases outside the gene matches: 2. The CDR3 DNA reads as TGTGCCAGCAGTTACCCGGGACAGGGCTACGAGCAGTACTTC. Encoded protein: CASSYPGQGYEQYF.

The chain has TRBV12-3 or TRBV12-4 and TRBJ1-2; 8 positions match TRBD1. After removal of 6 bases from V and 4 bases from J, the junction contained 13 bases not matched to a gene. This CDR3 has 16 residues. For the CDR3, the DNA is TGTGCCAGCAGCCACTATTTCGACAGGGGAGGCTATGGCTACACCTTC. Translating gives CASSHYFDRGGYGYTF.

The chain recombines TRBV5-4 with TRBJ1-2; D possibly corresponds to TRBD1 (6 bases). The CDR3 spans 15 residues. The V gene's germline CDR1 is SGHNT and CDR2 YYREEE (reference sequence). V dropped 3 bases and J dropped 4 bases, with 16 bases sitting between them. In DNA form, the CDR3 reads TGTGCCAGCAGCTCTGAGACAGGCCGGGGCTATGGCTACACCTTC. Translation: CASSSETGRGYGYTF.

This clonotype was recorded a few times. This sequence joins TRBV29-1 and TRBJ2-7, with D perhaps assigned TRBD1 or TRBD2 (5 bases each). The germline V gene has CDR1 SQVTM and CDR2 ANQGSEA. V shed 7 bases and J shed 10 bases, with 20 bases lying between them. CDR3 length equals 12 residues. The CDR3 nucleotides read TGCAGCGCTGGCTCTGGGGGTGGAGACCAGTACTTC. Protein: CSAGSGGGDQYF.

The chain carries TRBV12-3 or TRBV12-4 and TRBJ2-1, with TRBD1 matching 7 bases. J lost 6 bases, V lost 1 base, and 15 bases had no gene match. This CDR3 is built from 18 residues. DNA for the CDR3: TGTGCCAGCAGTTTAGGGAGTCGACAGGGAAAAGGAGGCAATGAGCAGTTCTTC. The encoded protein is CASSLGSRQGKGGNEQFF.

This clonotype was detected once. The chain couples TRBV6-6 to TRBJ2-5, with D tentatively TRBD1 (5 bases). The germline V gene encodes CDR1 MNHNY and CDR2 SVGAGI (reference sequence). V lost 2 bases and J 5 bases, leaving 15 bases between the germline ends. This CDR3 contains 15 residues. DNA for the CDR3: TGTGCCAGCAGTTACGGAGAAGGGGCTCAGGAGACCCAGTACTTC. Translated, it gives CASSYGEGAQETQYF.

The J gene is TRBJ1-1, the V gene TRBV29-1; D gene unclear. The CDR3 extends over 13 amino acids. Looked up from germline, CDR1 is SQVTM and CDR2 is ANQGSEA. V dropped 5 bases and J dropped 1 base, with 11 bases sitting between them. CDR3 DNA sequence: TGCAGCGTTACGGAACAGCAGAACACTGAAGCTTTCTTT. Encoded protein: CSVTEQQNTEAFF.

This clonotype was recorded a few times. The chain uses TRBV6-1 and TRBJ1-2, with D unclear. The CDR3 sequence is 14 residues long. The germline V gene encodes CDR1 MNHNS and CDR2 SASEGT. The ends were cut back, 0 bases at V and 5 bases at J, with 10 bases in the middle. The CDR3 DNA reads TGTGCCAGCAGTGAAGCTTCAGGACTATATGGCTACACCTTC. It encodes CASSEASGLYGYTF.

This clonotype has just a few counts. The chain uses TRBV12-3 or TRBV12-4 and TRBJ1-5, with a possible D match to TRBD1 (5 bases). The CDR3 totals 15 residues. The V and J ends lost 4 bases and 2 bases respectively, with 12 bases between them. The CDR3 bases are TGTGCCAGCAGTTCACAGGATGAGGGCAATCAGCCCCAGCATTTT. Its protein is CASSSQDEGNQPQHF.

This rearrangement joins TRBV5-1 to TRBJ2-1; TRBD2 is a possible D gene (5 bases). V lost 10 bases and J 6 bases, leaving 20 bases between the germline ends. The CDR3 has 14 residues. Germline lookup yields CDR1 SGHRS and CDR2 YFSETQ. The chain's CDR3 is CASALGWESNEQFF. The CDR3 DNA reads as TGCGCCTCCGCATTGGGGTGGGAGAGCAATGAGCAGTTCTTC.

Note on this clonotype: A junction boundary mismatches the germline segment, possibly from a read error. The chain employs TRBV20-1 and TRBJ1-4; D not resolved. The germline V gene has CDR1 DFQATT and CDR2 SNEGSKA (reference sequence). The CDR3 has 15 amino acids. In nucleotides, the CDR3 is TGCAGCGCCAACCAGCTACAGCGAAAGAATGAAAAACGGTTTTTT. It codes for CSANQLQRKNEKRFF.

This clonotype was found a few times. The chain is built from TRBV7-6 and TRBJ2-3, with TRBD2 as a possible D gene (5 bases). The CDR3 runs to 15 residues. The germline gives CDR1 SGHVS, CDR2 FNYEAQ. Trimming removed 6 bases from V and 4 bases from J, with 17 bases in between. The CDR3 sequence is CASSRGPQQADTQYF. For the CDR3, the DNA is TGTGCCAGCAGTCGGGGTCCACAGCAGGCAGATACGCAGTATTTT.

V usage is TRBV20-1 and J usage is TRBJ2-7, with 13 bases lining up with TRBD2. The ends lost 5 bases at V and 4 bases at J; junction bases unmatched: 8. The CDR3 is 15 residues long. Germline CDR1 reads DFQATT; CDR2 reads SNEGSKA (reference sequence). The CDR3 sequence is CSAVRLAGGPYEQYF. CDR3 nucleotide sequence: TGCAGTGCTGTCCGACTAGCGGGAGGACCTTACGAGCAGTACTTC.

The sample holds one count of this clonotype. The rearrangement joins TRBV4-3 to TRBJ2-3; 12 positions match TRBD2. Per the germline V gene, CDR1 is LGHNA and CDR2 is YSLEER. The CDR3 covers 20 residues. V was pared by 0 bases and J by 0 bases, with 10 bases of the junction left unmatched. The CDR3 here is CASSQEGLAGGLSSTDTQYF. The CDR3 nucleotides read TGCGCCAGCAGCCAAGAGGGACTAGCGGGTGGATTATCTAGCACAGATACGCAGTATTTT.

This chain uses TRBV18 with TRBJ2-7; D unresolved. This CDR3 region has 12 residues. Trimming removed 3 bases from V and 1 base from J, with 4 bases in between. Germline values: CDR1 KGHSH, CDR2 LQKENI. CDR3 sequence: CASSPQSYEQYF. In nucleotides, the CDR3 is TGTGCCAGCTCACCCCAGTCCTACGAGCAGTACTTC.

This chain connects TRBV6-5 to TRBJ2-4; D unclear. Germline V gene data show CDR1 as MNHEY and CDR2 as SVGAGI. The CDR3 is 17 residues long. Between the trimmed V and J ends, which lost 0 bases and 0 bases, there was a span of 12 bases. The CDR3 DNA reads TGTGCCAGCAGTTACTCGACCGGAAGTCTAGCCAAAAACATTCAGTACTTC. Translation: CASSYSTGSLAKNIQYF.

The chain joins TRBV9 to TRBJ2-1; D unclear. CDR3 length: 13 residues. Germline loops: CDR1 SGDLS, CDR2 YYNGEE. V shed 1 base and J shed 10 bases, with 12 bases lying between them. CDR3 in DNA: TGTGCCAGCAGCGTAAACGGCCTCGAGGAGCAGTTCTTC. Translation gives CASSVNGLEEQFF.

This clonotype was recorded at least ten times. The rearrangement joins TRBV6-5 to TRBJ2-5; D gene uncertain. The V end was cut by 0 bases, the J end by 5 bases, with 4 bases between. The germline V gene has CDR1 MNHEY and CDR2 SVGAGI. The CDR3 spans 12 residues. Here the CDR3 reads CASSYSRETQYF. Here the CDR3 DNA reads TGTGCCAGCAGTTACTCGAGGGAGACCCAGTACTTC.

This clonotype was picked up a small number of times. The CDR3 coding sequence is TGTGCCAGCAGCGACGGGACAGGGGTGATGGCGGATGGCTACACCTTC. This codes for CASSDGTGVMADGYTF. The chain has TRBV6-5 and TRBJ1-2; 10 bases agree with TRBD1. Trimming removed 6 bases from V and 6 bases from J; junction bases left unmatched: 13. Germline-derived CDR1 and CDR2 are MNHEY and SVGAGI. The CDR3 totals 16 residues.

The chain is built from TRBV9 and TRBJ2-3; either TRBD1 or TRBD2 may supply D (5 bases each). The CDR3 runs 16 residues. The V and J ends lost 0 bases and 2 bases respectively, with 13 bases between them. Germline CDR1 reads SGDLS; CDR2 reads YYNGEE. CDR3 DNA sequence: TGTGCCAGCAGCGTAGATATCGGGGCGAACACAGATACGCAGTATTTT. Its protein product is CASSVDIGANTDTQYF.